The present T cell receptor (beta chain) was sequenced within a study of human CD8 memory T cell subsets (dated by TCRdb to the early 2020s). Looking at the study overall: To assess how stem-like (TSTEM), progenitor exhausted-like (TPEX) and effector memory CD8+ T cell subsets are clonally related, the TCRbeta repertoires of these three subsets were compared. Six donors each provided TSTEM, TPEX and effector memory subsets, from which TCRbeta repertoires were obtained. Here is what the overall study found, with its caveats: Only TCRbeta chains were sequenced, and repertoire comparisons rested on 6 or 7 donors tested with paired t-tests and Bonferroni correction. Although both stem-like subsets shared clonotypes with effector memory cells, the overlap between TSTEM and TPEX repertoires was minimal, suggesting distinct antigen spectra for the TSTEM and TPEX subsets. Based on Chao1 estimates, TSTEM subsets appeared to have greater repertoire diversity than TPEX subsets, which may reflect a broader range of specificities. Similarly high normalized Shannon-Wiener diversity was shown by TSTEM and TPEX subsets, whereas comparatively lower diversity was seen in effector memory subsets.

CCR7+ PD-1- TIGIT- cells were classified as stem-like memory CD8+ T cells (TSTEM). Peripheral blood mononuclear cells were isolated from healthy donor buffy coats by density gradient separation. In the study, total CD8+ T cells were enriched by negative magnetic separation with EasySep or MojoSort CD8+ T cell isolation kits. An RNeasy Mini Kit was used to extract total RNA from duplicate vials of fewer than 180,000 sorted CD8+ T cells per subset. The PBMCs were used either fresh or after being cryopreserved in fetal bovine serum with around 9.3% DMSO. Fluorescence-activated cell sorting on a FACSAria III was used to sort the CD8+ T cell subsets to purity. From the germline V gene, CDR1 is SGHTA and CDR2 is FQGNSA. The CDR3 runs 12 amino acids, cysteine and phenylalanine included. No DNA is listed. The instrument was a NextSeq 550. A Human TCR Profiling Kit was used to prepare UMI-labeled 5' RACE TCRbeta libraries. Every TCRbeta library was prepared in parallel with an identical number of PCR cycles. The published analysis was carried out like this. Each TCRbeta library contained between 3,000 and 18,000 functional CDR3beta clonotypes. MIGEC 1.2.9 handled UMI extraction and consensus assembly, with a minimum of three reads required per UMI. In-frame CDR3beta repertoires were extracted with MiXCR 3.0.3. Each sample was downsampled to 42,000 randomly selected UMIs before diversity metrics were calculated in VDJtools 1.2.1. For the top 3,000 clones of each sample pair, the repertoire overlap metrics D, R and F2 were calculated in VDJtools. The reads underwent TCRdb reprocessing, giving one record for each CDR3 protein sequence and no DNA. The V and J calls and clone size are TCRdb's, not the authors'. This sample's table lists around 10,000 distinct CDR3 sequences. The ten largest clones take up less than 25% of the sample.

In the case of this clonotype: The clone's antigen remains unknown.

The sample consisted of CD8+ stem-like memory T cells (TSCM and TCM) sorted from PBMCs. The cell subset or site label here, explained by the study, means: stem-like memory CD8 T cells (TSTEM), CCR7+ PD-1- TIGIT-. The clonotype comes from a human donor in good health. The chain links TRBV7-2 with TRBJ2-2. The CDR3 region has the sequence CASSSQAGELFF.